This T cell receptor beta chain was sequenced during a study of CD8+CD57+ T cells in acquired aplastic anemia. As for the study in general: DNA from sorted CD4+ and CD8+ cells averaged around 3.2 ug. Study observations and caveats: CD8+ Simpson's diversity in patients was not significantly different from that in controls. Around 27 CD8+ CDR3 sequences occurred in both the patients and the controls.

For sequencing, patients were chosen who had shown expansion of CD8+CD57+ cells by flow cytometry. In its sample, this clonotype was seen once. Its antigen is unknown. TCR beta VDJ and CDR3 profiles were obtained from a genomic DNA template. TCRdb used MiXCR to reprocess the reads, holding one entry per CDR3 protein. The data hold roughly 200,000 distinct CDR3 sequences, with more than 60% observed a single time. The CDR3 is 15 amino acids. From germline, CDR1 is SGHDT and CDR2 YYEEEE. Trimming stripped 4 bases from V and 3 bases from J, with 17 bases between. Sequences were obtained from sorted CD4+, CD8+, or CD8+CD57+ T cells (not recorded which) from PBMCs. The sequence derives from a human donor with aplastic anemia. V is TRBV5-6 and J is TRBJ2-7; tentatively, D is TRBD1 (6 bases). CDR3 coding DNA: TGTGCCAGCAGCCAGCTGACACAGGGCAGCTACGAGCAGTACTTC. The encoded protein is CASSQLTQGSYEQYF.